This section outlines one TCR beta chain sequence together with its context. Antigen specificity is unknown. The sample comes from a study of vaccination and CD4 T cells after COVID-19. Whole-study context: With a range of 35 to 161, the median interval from diagnosis to drawing post-COVID samples was around 93 days. From HCoV-229E, HCoV-OC43, HCoV-NL63 and SARS-CoV-2, overlapping spike peptides were used to stimulate the cells.

With the Oncomine TCR Beta short-read assay, DNA from cultured CD4+ T cells was sequenced. Via MiXCR, TCRdb re-called the PCR reads, giving one row per CDR3 protein. Here the sample spans about 18,000 distinct CDR3 sequences, around 43% being singletons. V lost 4 bases, J lost 1 base, and 8 bases lay in between. This CDR3 spans 13 amino acids. Germline CDR1 and CDR2: SGHKS and YYEKEE (reference sequence). Treatment indicated: roughly ten-day PBMC culture with coronavirus spike peptide pools or control peptides (ViraFEST assay). Half the growth medium was swapped for new IL-2 medium on days 3 and 7. Source: CD4+ T cells from blood, cultured in vitro, taken before SARS-CoV-2 vaccination. The TCR was taken from a human donor who received a COVID-19 vaccine. V is TRBV5-5 and J is TRBJ1-2; the D gene is possibly TRBD1 (6 bases). CDR3 sequence (DNA): TGTGCCAGCAGCGGACAGATTAACTATGGCTACACCTTC. Protein sequence: CASSGQINYGYTF.